This T cell receptor (beta chain) originates from a study of blood T cell repertoires in COVID-19. Across the whole study: Acute-phase and convalescent COVID-19 samples originated in the United States, Italy and Spain. T cells, B-cell-depleted T cells, or PBMCs provided the cDNA or gDNA that served as material.

The CDR3 has 15 amino acids. Trimming cost V 0 bases and J 6 bases, with 12 bases left between them. Germline CDR1 and CDR2: SGHDT and YYEEEE. Per the original data handling: Reference gene primer amplification in the assay estimated nucleated cell counts. Sequenced by immunoSEQ multiplex PCR; TCRdb stores in-frame clones only, minus some. That table is the source of V, J and clone size, and D and trimming were worked out from the DNA. The sample yields about 250,000 clones, about four fifths seen once. The chain is built from TRBV5-6 and TRBJ1-4, with D unclear. This TCR derives from a middle-aged woman who had recovered from COVID-19. The specimen was peripheral blood. The CDR3 DNA sequence: TGTGCCAGCAGCTTGGGACCCGGGAGGGATGAAAAACTGTTTTTT. Translating gives CASSLGPGRDEKLFF.